The 10 T cell receptor beta chains reported below all come from one sample, sequenced in a study of cytomegalovirus exposure and HLA in healthy donors. With 60 Vbeta and 13 Jbeta primers, the PCR was carried out. Sequenced by immunoSEQ multiplex PCR; TCRdb stores in-frame clones only, minus some. The table gives more than 40,000 clones; the top ten clones make up about 25% of it. The specimen was PBMCs. The receptor source for this set is a middle-aged man in good health and CMV-seropositive.

This sequence joins TRBV27 and TRBJ1-2, with 9 nucleotides matching TRBD1. Germline loops: CDR1 MNHEY, CDR2 SMNVEV (reference sequence). The CDR3 has 14 residues. V lost 8 bases and J lost 3; bases outside the gene matches: 7. This chain's CDR3 is CASQRQGGDYGYTF. The CDR3 DNA is TGTGCCAGCCAACGACAGGGGGGGGACTATGGCTACACCTTC.

This rearrangement joins TRBV14 to TRBJ2-5; TRBD1 aligns across 7 bases. J gave up 6 bases and V 0 bases, and 13 bases lay outside the gene matches. Germline V CDR1 and CDR2: SGHDN, FVKESK. The CDR3 extends over 17 amino acids. The CDR3 region has the DNA TGTGCCAGCAGCCAAGAGTCCCCTGACAGGGTTGGAAAGACCCAGTACTTC. As protein: CASSQESPDRVGKTQYF.

The chain recombines TRBV11-3 with TRBJ2-4; 11 nucleotides agree with TRBD2. Germline V gene data show CDR1 as SGHNT and CDR2 as YENEEA. The V segment lost 8 bases and the J segment 8 bases; nucleotides outside the gene matches: 8. The CDR3 spans 14 residues. CDR3 region: CASSRTSGSDIQYF. The CDR3 region has the DNA TGTGCCAGCTCTCGCACTAGCGGGAGTGACATTCAGTACTTC.

V and J are TRBV28 and TRBJ1-5; D remains ambiguous. The V end lost 2 bases, the J end lost 3 bases, and 8 bases lay between the germline ends. Germline-derived CDR1 and CDR2 are MDHEN and SYDVKM. This CDR3 has 14 amino acids. This CDR3 is CASSLELSNQPQHF. CDR3 DNA: TGTGCCAGCAGTTTAGAACTGTCCAATCAGCCCCAGCATTTT.

The genes are TRBV30 and TRBJ2-1; 10 bases fit TRBD2. Trimming at V came to 0 bases and at J to 5 bases, leaving 4 bases not matched to a gene. Germline assignment: CDR1 GTSNPN and CDR2 SVGIG (reference sequence). There are 15 residues in the CDR3. The CDR3 coding sequence is TGTGCCTGGAGTGTAGGTAGCGGGGGGCACAATGAGCAGTTCTTC. This sequence encodes CAWSVGSGGHNEQFF. Full variable domain (remainder filled in from reference TRBV30 and TRBJ2-1): SQTIHQWPATLVQPVGSPLSLECTVEGTSNPNLYWYRQAAGRGLQLLFYSVGIGQISSEVPQNLSASRPQDRQFILSSKKLLLSDSGFYLCAWSVGSGGHNEQFFGPGTRLTVL.

J is TRBJ1-6 and V is TRBV7-2, with D unresolved. The CDR3 is 18 residues long. The V end was cut by 0 bases, the J end by 8 bases, with 20 bases between. Looked up from germline, CDR1 is SGHTA and CDR2 is FQGNSA. CDR3 bases: TGTGCCAGCAGCTTAGCCCTCACCTCACAGCAAGCGGATTCACCCCTCCACTTT. It yields the protein CASSLALTSQQADSPLHF.

The V call is TRBV28, the J call TRBJ2-7, with D tentatively TRBD1 (5 bases). The germline V gene has CDR1 MDHEN and CDR2 SYDVKM. Trimming left V 5 bases short and J 0 bases short, with 11 bases between. The CDR3 has 14 residues. CDR3 in DNA: TGTGCCAGCAGTCTCGACAGCAGCTCCTACGAGCAGTACTTC. It yields the protein CASSLDSSSYEQYF.

The gene calls are TRBV6-6 and TRBJ1-5, with 7 bases that match TRBD1. Trimming at V came to 2 bases and at J to 3 bases, leaving 4 bases not matched to a gene. Germline loops: CDR1 MNHNY, CDR2 SVGAGI (reference sequence). The CDR3 runs 15 residues. The CDR3 loop is CASSYPTGFNQPQHF. The CDR3 nucleotides read TGTGCCAGCAGTTACCCGACAGGGTTCAATCAGCCCCAGCATTTT.

The V gene is TRBV5-6, the J gene TRBJ2-1; D might be TRBD2 (6 bases). This CDR3 is 15 amino acids long. Germline V CDR1 and CDR2: SGHDT, YYEEEE. The ends were cut back, 4 bases at V and 2 bases at J, with 13 bases in the middle. The CDR3 is CASSPRERPYNEQFF. The CDR3 nucleotides are TGTGCCAGCAGCCCACGGGAGAGGCCCTACAATGAGCAGTTCTTC.

CDR3 loop: CASSPDTVYGYTF. The CDR3 region has the DNA TGTGCCAGCAGTCCCGACACCGTCTATGGCTACACCTTC. V usage is TRBV6-5 and J usage is TRBJ1-2; D not resolved. This CDR3 has 13 amino acids. The germline V gene encodes CDR1 MNHEY and CDR2 SVGAGI. V was clipped by 5 bases and J by 4 bases, with 11 bases between them.